These T cell receptor beta chains were read from a single sample in a study of blood T cell repertoires in COVID-19. The assay was immunoSEQ multiplex PCR, and TCRdb's table has in-frame clones only and misses some. In the table there are 350,000 to 450,000 clones, around 85% of which are singletons. Sequenced material: peripheral blood. The receptors shown here come from a woman aged 18 to 35 with acute or convalescent COVID-19. CDR3s include the opening cysteine and the closing phenylalanine or tryptophan. D genes are given only for firm matches. Rows give clone size only sometimes, using once, few, many, or a class for an expanded clone.

d_gene: NA
j_gene: TRBJ2-3
abundance: few
v_gene: TRBV6-5
CDR3nt: TGTGCCAGCAGTTACGGGGGCCCAGATACGCAGTATTTT
CDR3aa: CASSYGGPDTQYF

d_gene: TRBD2
j_gene: TRBJ2-7
abundance: NA
v_gene: TRBV5-4
CDR3nt: TGTGCCAGCAGCCCGAGAGGACTAGCGGGGACCTACGAGCAGTACTTC
CDR3aa: CASSPRGLAGTYEQYF

d_gene: NA
j_gene: TRBJ1-2
abundance: few
v_gene: TRBV6-5
CDR3nt: TGTGCCAGCAGCCCGGGAGCCGAAGGCTACTTTGGCTACACCTTC
CDR3aa: CASSPGAEGYFGYTF

d_gene: NA
j_gene: TRBJ2-1
abundance: NA
v_gene: TRBV10-1
CDR3nt: TGCGCCAGCAGTGCCAGGTACAATGAGCAGTTCTTC
CDR3aa: CASSARYNEQFF

d_gene: TRBD1
j_gene: TRBJ2-7
abundance: NA
v_gene: TRBV24-1
CDR3nt: TGTGCCACCAGTGAGGGACAGGGGAGCTCCTACGAGCAGTACTTC
CDR3aa: CATSEGQGSSYEQYF

d_gene: TRBD1
j_gene: TRBJ1-2
abundance: few
v_gene: TRBV2
CDR3nt: TGTGCCAGCAGTGGACAGGGAATCGACGGCTACACCTTC
CDR3aa: CASSGQGIDGYTF

d_gene: NA
j_gene: TRBJ2-1
abundance: NA
v_gene: TRBV9
CDR3nt: TGTGCCAGCAGCGTAGGCGGACTATACAATGAGCAGTTCTTC
CDR3aa: CASSVGGLYNEQFF

d_gene: NA
j_gene: TRBJ1-2
abundance: NA
v_gene: TRBV4-2
CDR3nt: TGTGCCAGCAGCCAAGTCAGAAGTGGCGGGGGCTATGGCTACACCTTC
CDR3aa: CASSQVRSGGGYGYTF

d_gene: TRBD1
j_gene: TRBJ1-1
abundance: NA
v_gene: TRBV6-2/TRBV6-3
CDR3nt: TGTGCCAGCAGTTATCTAGGACAGGGAGGGATTATGAACACTGAAGCTTTCTTT
CDR3aa: CASSYLGQGGIMNTEAFF

d_gene: TRBD1
j_gene: TRBJ2-6
abundance: NA
v_gene: TRBV2
CDR3nt: TGTGCCAGCAGTGGGTGGAGGACAGGCACCTTCTCTGGGGCCAACGTCCTGACTTTC
CDR3aa: CASSGWRTGTFSGANVLTF

d_gene: TRBD1
j_gene: TRBJ1-2
abundance: NA
v_gene: TRBV6-6
CDR3nt: TGTGCCAGCAGTGGGGACAGGGGGGATTATGGCTACACCTTC
CDR3aa: CASSGDRGDYGYTF

d_gene: TRBD1
j_gene: TRBJ1-4
abundance: NA
v_gene: TRBV6-5
CDR3nt: TGTGCCAGCAGTTACACTTGGGACAGGGAAAATGAAAAACTGTTTTTT
CDR3aa: CASSYTWDRENEKLFF

d_gene: TRBD1
j_gene: TRBJ2-7
abundance: NA
v_gene: TRBV28
CDR3nt: TGTGCCAGCAGTTTACAACCGGGACAGGGCTACGAGCAGTACTTC
CDR3aa: CASSLQPGQGYEQYF

d_gene: TRBD1
j_gene: TRBJ2-7
abundance: NA
v_gene: TRBV5-4
CDR3nt: TGTGCCAGCAGCTTGGGGGGGACAGGGCACTCCTACGAGCAGTACTTC
CDR3aa: CASSLGGTGHSYEQYF

d_gene: NA
j_gene: TRBJ1-1
abundance: NA
v_gene: TRBV11-2
CDR3nt: TGTGCCAGCAGCTTAGGGGGGCGCCGGAACACTGAAGCTTTCTTT
CDR3aa: CASSLGGRRNTEAFF

d_gene: NA
j_gene: TRBJ2-3
abundance: NA
v_gene: TRBV7-3
CDR3nt: TGTGCCAGCAGCTTAAAAGATGGACAGTCTAGCACAGATACGCAGTATTTT
CDR3aa: CASSLKDGQSSTDTQYF

d_gene: TRBD1
j_gene: TRBJ2-1
abundance: NA
v_gene: TRBV4-2
CDR3nt: TGTGCCAGCAGCCAAGATCCGGGACAGGCCCACAATGAGCAGTTCTTC
CDR3aa: CASSQDPGQAHNEQFF

d_gene: TRBD1
j_gene: TRBJ2-3
abundance: NA
v_gene: TRBV29-1
CDR3nt: TGCAGCGCTGGACAGGGAGAAGATACGCAGTATTTT
CDR3aa: CSAGQGEDTQYF

d_gene: NA
j_gene: TRBJ1-2
abundance: once
v_gene: TRBV18
CDR3nt: TGTGCCAGCTCGTCGACAGTCAACTATGGCTACACCTTC
CDR3aa: CASSSTVNYGYTF

d_gene: TRBD1
j_gene: TRBJ1-6
abundance: NA
v_gene: TRBV6-6
CDR3nt: TGTGCCAGCAGTCGCGGACAGGATCTCTCCTATAATTCACCCCTCCACTTT
CDR3aa: CASSRGQDLSYNSPLHF

d_gene: NA
j_gene: TRBJ2-5
abundance: NA
v_gene: TRBV19
CDR3nt: TGTGCCAGTAGCCCGAAGGGGTCCGGCGGCGAGACCCAGTACTTC
CDR3aa: CASSPKGSGGETQYF

d_gene: TRBD2
j_gene: TRBJ2-7
abundance: NA
v_gene: TRBV7-2
CDR3nt: TGTGCCAGCAGTCTTACGGGACTAGCGTTCTACGAGCAGTACTTC
CDR3aa: CASSLTGLAFYEQYF

d_gene: NA
j_gene: TRBJ1-6
abundance: NA
v_gene: TRBV5-1
CDR3nt: TGCGCCAGCAGCTTGCAAGGAGTGGATTCACCCCTCCACTTT
CDR3aa: CASSLQGVDSPLHF

d_gene: TRBD2
j_gene: TRBJ2-5
abundance: NA
v_gene: TRBV3-1/TRBV3-2
CDR3nt: TGTGCCAGCAGCCAAGAAGGGCTTGGAGCGGGAGCGAGGGGTGGGACCCAGTACTTC
CDR3aa: CASSQEGLGAGARGGTQYF

d_gene: NA
j_gene: TRBJ2-2
abundance: NA
v_gene: TRBV9
CDR3nt: TGTGCCAGCAGCGAATCCGGGACTCTCACCGGGGAGCTGTTTTTT
CDR3aa: CASSESGTLTGELFF

d_gene: NA
j_gene: TRBJ2-1
abundance: once
v_gene: TRBV2
CDR3nt: TGTGCCAGCACGGTGTCCGTTTACAATGAGCAGTTCTTC
CDR3aa: CASTVSVYNEQFF

d_gene: TRBD1
j_gene: TRBJ2-7
abundance: NA
v_gene: TRBV18
CDR3nt: TGTGCCAGCTCACGACAGGGGGTCCCGTACTTC
CDR3aa: CASSRQGVPYF

d_gene: NA
j_gene: TRBJ2-5
abundance: NA
v_gene: TRBV3-1/TRBV3-2
CDR3nt: TGTGCCAGCAGCCTTACCCTCCGGGAGACCCAGTACTTC
CDR3aa: CASSLTLRETQYF

d_gene: TRBD1
j_gene: TRBJ1-5
abundance: NA
v_gene: TRBV4-1
CDR3nt: TGCGCCAGCAGCCAAGGACAGGGGGACGGCAATCAGCCCCAGCATTTT
CDR3aa: CASSQGQGDGNQPQHF

d_gene: TRBD2
j_gene: TRBJ2-2
abundance: NA
v_gene: TRBV24-1
CDR3nt: TGTGCCACCAGTGATTTGACCCTTAGCGGGAGTATGGCCGGGGAGCTGTTTTTT
CDR3aa: CATSDLTLSGSMAGELFF

d_gene: TRBD1
j_gene: TRBJ2-3
abundance: NA
v_gene: TRBV5-1
CDR3nt: TGCGCCAGCAGCTTGGGGGACAGGGGCACGCAGTATTTT
CDR3aa: CASSLGDRGTQYF

d_gene: NA
j_gene: TRBJ2-7
abundance: NA
v_gene: TRBV28
CDR3nt: TGTGCCAGCAGTTTCGTTGTATCAGGACTACGGAGTTACGAGCAGTACTTC
CDR3aa: CASSFVVSGLRSYEQYF

d_gene: NA
j_gene: TRBJ1-1
abundance: NA
v_gene: TRBV10-3
CDR3nt: TGTGCCGCCTCGACAGGGAACACTGAAGCTTTCTTT
CDR3aa: CAASTGNTEAFF

d_gene: TRBD2
j_gene: TRBJ2-3
abundance: NA
v_gene: TRBV5-6
CDR3nt: TGTGCCAGCAGCCGTCAGGGACTAGCGGGGGGCACAGATACGCAGTATTTT
CDR3aa: CASSRQGLAGGTDTQYF

d_gene: TRBD2
j_gene: TRBJ2-6
abundance: NA
v_gene: TRBV2
CDR3nt: TGTGCCAGCAGCCAGGGAGGGCTCCACTCTGGGGCCAACGTCCTGACTTTC
CDR3aa: CASSQGGLHSGANVLTF

d_gene: NA
j_gene: TRBJ2-7
abundance: NA
v_gene: TRBV27
CDR3nt: TGTGCCAGCAGTTTGGTCGGGGGCTCCTACGAGCAGTACTTC
CDR3aa: CASSLVGGSYEQYF

d_gene: TRBD1
j_gene: TRBJ1-4
abundance: NA
v_gene: TRBV5-1
CDR3nt: TGCGCCAGCAGCAAGAGGGGACAGGGGGATGAAAAACTGTTTTTT
CDR3aa: CASSKRGQGDEKLFF

d_gene: NA
j_gene: TRBJ1-1
abundance: NA
v_gene: TRBV6-5
CDR3nt: TGTGCCAGCAGTTACTCGAAGGGGGAAATAGAAGCTTTCTTT
CDR3aa: CASSYSKGEIEAFF

d_gene: NA
j_gene: TRBJ1-1
abundance: NA
v_gene: TRBV21-1
CDR3nt: TGTGCCAGCAGCAAAGGGGATCAGGGGAGATACACTGAAGCTTTCTTT
CDR3aa: CASSKGDQGRYTEAFF

d_gene: TRBD1
j_gene: TRBJ2-5
abundance: NA
v_gene: TRBV7-7
CDR3nt: TGTGCCAGCAGCTTAGAAGGGGGCTCAGTCGTGGAGACCCAGTACTTC
CDR3aa: CASSLEGGSVVETQYF

d_gene: NA
j_gene: TRBJ1-2
abundance: NA
v_gene: TRBV5-4
CDR3nt: TGTGCCAGCAGCTTGGAACGGGACTATGGCTACACCTTC
CDR3aa: CASSLERDYGYTF

d_gene: TRBD2
j_gene: TRBJ2-5
abundance: NA
v_gene: TRBV7-9
CDR3nt: TGTGCCAGCAGACGGACTAGCGGGATGGGAGAGACCCAGTACTTC
CDR3aa: CASRRTSGMGETQYF

d_gene: NA
j_gene: TRBJ2-2
abundance: NA
v_gene: TRBV18
CDR3nt: TGTGCCAGCTCAAGGGACTCGACCGGGGAGCTGTTTTTT
CDR3aa: CASSRDSTGELFF

d_gene: NA
j_gene: TRBJ1-1
abundance: NA
v_gene: TRBV5-1
CDR3nt: TGCGCCAGCAGTTTTATCACAGGGTCCACTGAAGCTTTCTTT
CDR3aa: CASSFITGSTEAFF

d_gene: NA
j_gene: TRBJ1-2
abundance: NA
v_gene: TRBV5-4
CDR3nt: TGTGCCAGCAGCTTGGCGAGAAATGGCTACACCTTC
CDR3aa: CASSLARNGYTF

d_gene: NA
j_gene: TRBJ1-5
abundance: NA
v_gene: TRBV27
CDR3nt: TGTGCCAGCAGCCTGGACAGTCCGGATCAGCCCCAGCATTTT
CDR3aa: CASSLDSPDQPQHF

d_gene: TRBD1
j_gene: TRBJ1-5
abundance: NA
v_gene: TRBV20-1
CDR3nt: TGCAGTGCTAGTAAGGGACAGAAAGGGTTATGGAATCAGCCCCAGCATTTT
CDR3aa: CSASKGQKGLWNQPQHF